Shown below are 12 T cell receptor beta chains from a single sample sequenced in a study of blood T cell repertoires in COVID-19. The repertoire was sequenced with immunoSEQ multiplex PCR; TCRdb's copy has only in-frame clones and lacks some. This repertoire shows 70,000 or so clones, 86% found once; its top ten account for around 13%. Sequenced material: peripheral blood. The source of these receptors is a woman aged 60-75 years with acute or convalescent COVID-19.

The chain employs TRBV20-1 and TRBJ2-7; 10 bases match TRBD1. After removal of 3 bases from V and 1 base from J, the junction contained 3 bases not matched to a gene. Germline values: CDR1 DFQATT, CDR2 SNEGSKA (reference sequence). The CDR3 is 14 residues long. The CDR3 DNA reads TGCAGTGCTAGTCGGACAGGGGGATCCTACGAGCAGTACTTC. Protein: CSASRTGGSYEQYF.

The CDR3 DNA sequence: TGTGCCAGCAGCCTTCGGACAGGCCGAGGGCCTTATGGCTACACCTTC. Translating gives CASSLRTGRGPYGYTF. This rearrangement joins TRBV3-1 (or the pseudogene TRBV3-2) to TRBJ1-2; 7 positions agree with TRBD1. CDR1 is LGHDT, CDR2 YNNKEL, per germline (reference sequence). CDR3 length: 16 amino acids. J was trimmed by 5 bases and V by 4 bases; bases with no gene match: 13.

This clone was counted only a few times. This chain's CDR3 is CASSEIGGSGANVLTF. The CDR3 DNA reads as TGTGCCAGCAGTGAAATCGGGGGCTCTGGGGCCAACGTCCTGACTTTC. The chain has TRBV6-1 and TRBJ2-6, with a weak D call TRBD2 (6 bases). The CDR3 spans 16 residues. Germline V CDR1 and CDR2: MNHNS, SASEGT. V was cut by 2 bases and J by 0 bases, with 8 bases left in between.

This chain joins TRBV2 and TRBJ1-5, with TRBD1 matching 9 bases. The germline gives CDR1 SNHLY, CDR2 FYNNEI. Trimming cost V 4 bases and J 6 bases; bases outside gene matches: 4. The length of the CDR3 is 14 residues. CDR3 region: CASSGTGVSQPQHF. In nucleotides, the CDR3 is TGTGCCAGCAGTGGGACAGGGGTGAGTCAGCCCCAGCATTTT.

This clone was observed a single time. CDR3 nucleotide sequence: TGTGCCTGGAGTGGGACAGGGCGGGCAACTAATGAAAAACTGTTTTTT. This codes for CAWSGTGRATNEKLFF. The chain joins TRBV30 to TRBJ1-4; 8 bases align to TRBD1. This CDR3 spans 16 amino acids. Trimming took 1 base from V and 0 from J; bases not matched to a gene: 4. The germline V gene encodes CDR1 GTSNPN and CDR2 SVGIG (reference sequence).

This clone showed up just once. V is TRBV7-9 and J is TRBJ2-5; 14 bases match TRBD2. Trimming removed 5 bases from V and 5 bases from J; junction bases left unmatched: 7. The germline CDR1 and CDR2 sequences are SEHNR and FQNEAQ (reference sequence). CDR3 length: 16 amino acids. For the CDR3, the DNA is TGTGCCAGCAGCCCAAGACTAGCGGGGGGGCAGGAGACCCAGTACTTC. The encoded protein is CASSPRLAGGQETQYF. The complete variable domain, with remaining parts taken from reference TRBV7-9 and TRBJ2-5, reads DTGVSQNPRHKITKRGQNVTFRCDPISEHNRLYWYRQTLGQGPEFLTYFQNEAQLEKSRLLSDRFSAERPKGSFSTLEIQRTEQGDSAMYLCASSPRLAGGQETQYFGPGTRLLVL.

This chain connects TRBV14 to TRBJ2-2; 10 bases agree with TRBD1. J was trimmed by 0 bases and V by 3 bases; bases with no gene match: 4. From germline, CDR1 is SGHDN and CDR2 FVKESK. This CDR3 has 17 residues. The CDR3 DNA follows: TGTGCCAGCAGCCAGGAGACAGGGGGCACGAACACCGGGGAGCTGTTTTTT. Its translation is CASSQETGGTNTGELFF.

The chain couples TRBV12-5 to TRBJ2-2; TRBD1 is a possible D gene (6 bases). This CDR3 contains 16 residues. CDR1 is LGHNT, CDR2 FRNRAP, per germline. The V gene lost 0 bases and the J gene lost 4 bases, with 12 bases spanning the gap. This chain's CDR3 is CASGLVQGPRTGELFF. The DNA of the CDR3 is TGTGCTAGTGGTTTGGTACAGGGTCCCCGCACCGGGGAGCTGTTTTTT.

The J gene is TRBJ2-3, the V gene TRBV5-6, with TRBD2 as a possible D gene (6 bases). Trimming took off 4 bases at V and 0 bases at J, with 12 bases between the two ends. Germline CDR1 and CDR2: SGHDT and YYEEEE. This CDR3 region has 15 residues. In DNA form, the CDR3 reads TGTGCCAGCAGCCAAGAGCGGGTGAGCACAGATACGCAGTATTTT. Protein: CASSQERVSTDTQYF.

The V gene is TRBV3-1 (or the pseudogene TRBV3-2), the J gene TRBJ2-7, with 9 positions matching TRBD1. CDR1 is LGHDT, CDR2 YNNKEL, per germline (reference sequence). V lost 3 bases to trimming and J lost 7 bases; unmatched junction nucleotides: 7. This CDR3 is built from 14 residues. This CDR3 reads CASSHSGQGREQYF. DNA for the CDR3: TGTGCCAGCAGCCATTCCGGACAGGGGCGAGAGCAGTACTTC.

The chain has TRBV5-6 and TRBJ1-4; TRBD1 agrees at 8 bases. Germline CDR1 and CDR2: SGHDT and YYEEEE. After removal of 4 bases from V and 7 bases from J, the junction contained 6 bases not matched to a gene. The CDR3 runs to 14 residues. The CDR3 nucleotides are TGTGCCAGCAGCGTGGACAGGGCTTCTGAAAAACTGTTTTTT. It is translated as CASSVDRASEKLFF.

The rearrangement joins TRBV10-2 to TRBJ2-2; 7 bases match TRBD1. The junction had 3 bases not matched to a gene; V was cut back by 8 bases and J by 0 bases. The germline V gene has CDR1 WSHSY and CDR2 SAAADI. The CDR3 runs to 14 residues. CDR3 sequence: CASAGTANTGELFF. In DNA, the CDR3 is TGCGCCAGCGCCGGGACAGCGAACACCGGGGAGCTGTTTTTT.